This T cell receptor (beta chain) was sequenced during a study of Ad26.COV2.S vaccination and SARS-CoV-2 variants. Details on this clone: Antigen: not known.

The length of the CDR3 is 14 residues. Per the germline V gene, CDR1 is ENHRY and CDR2 is SYGVKD. The V end lost 9 bases, the J end lost 1 base, and 12 bases lay between the germline ends. Assay: immunoSEQ multiplex PCR; the TCRdb copy retains only in-frame clones and omits some. The data contain hundreds of thousands of clones, around 86% of them seen just once; the ten biggest clones take up about 3.5%. As for treatment: 19 received Ad26.COV2.S at low or high dose, single or two shots; about 5 received placebo; per-sample allocation not given. Sampling was done on day 63 after the first vaccine or placebo injection. It was Wuhan-strain SARS-CoV-2 spike that the Ad26 vaccine vector expressed. General study results and limits: Substantial breadth was reported for post-vaccination spike-specific CD8+ and CD4+ T cells.

The receptor's source is a person between 18 and 60 years old who received the Ad26.COV2.S COVID-19 vaccine or a placebo. Here the sequenced sample was peripheral blood, taken in a trial of Ad26.COV2.S vaccine versus placebo. The chain recombines TRBV10-3 with TRBJ2-2; unclear D gene. The CDR3, as DNA: TGTGCCATAGGGTCAAAAATGAACACCGGGGAGCTGTTTTTT. This gives the protein CAIGSKMNTGELFF.